A single sample is the source of the 18 T cell receptor beta chains below, sequenced in a study of cytomegalovirus exposure and HLA in healthy donors. Here immunoSEQ multiplex PCR was the method, and the copy in TCRdb shows in-frame clones only, minus some. This sample has some 350,000 clones, with around 87% found just once. The material sequenced was PBMCs. Receptors originate from a woman between 25 and 40 years old in good health and CMV-seropositive.

The chain has TRBV13 and TRBJ2-3, with D unclear. Between the trimmed V and J ends, which lost 1 base and 0 bases, there was a span of 2 bases. Per germline, CDR1 PRHDT and CDR2 FYEKMQ (reference sequence). The CDR3 extends over 13 amino acids. CDR3 amino acids: CASSLVSTDTQYF. For the CDR3, the DNA is TGTGCCAGCAGCTTAGTGAGCACAGATACGCAGTATTTT.

The chain couples TRBV27 to TRBJ1-3; D unclear. Germline V gives CDR1 MNHEY, CDR2 SMNVEV (reference sequence). With 2 bases removed from V and 3 bases from J, the gap between germline ends came to 11 bases. This CDR3 comprises 15 residues. CDR3 nucleotide sequence: TGTGCCAGCAGTTTAACGGGCCACGGTGGAAACACCATATATTTT. It yields the protein CASSLTGHGGNTIYF.

This chain connects TRBV6-5 to TRBJ1-6; 7 nucleotides agree with TRBD1. The V and J ends lost 7 bases and 7 bases, in that order; junction bases with no gene match: 7. Germline V lookup: CDR1 MNHEY, CDR2 SVGAGI. The CDR3 has 14 amino acids. The CDR3 DNA sequence: TGTGCCAGCACCCCGGGACAGCGGAATTCACCCCTCCACTTT. This codes for CASTPGQRNSPLHF.

The chain recombines TRBV27 with TRBJ2-5, with 7 bases fitting TRBD2. This CDR3 comprises 16 residues. V gave up 3 bases and J gave up 4 bases; unmatched junction bases: 11. Germline lookup yields CDR1 MNHEY and CDR2 SMNVEV (reference sequence). CDR3 in DNA: TGTGCCAGCAGTTTTCTCCCCAGCGGGGATCCAGAGACCCAGTACTTC. Protein product: CASSFLPSGDPETQYF.

This clone was found once. V usage is TRBV27 and J usage is TRBJ1-3; D is perhaps TRBD1 (5 bases). V was clipped by 5 bases and J by 8 bases, with 13 bases between them. The CDR3 loop spans 13 amino acids. Germline V lookup: CDR1 MNHEY, CDR2 SMNVEV (reference sequence). This CDR3 reads CASSRTGEDTIYF. CDR3 in DNA: TGTGCCAGCAGTCGCACAGGCGAAGACACCATATATTTT.

The chain has TRBV27 and TRBJ2-7; 8 nucleotides align to TRBD2. The CDR3 consists of 14 residues. After removal of 5 bases from V and 2 bases from J, the junction contained 5 bases not matched to a gene. Germline V gene sequence: CDR1 MNHEY, CDR2 SMNVEV (reference sequence). The CDR3 reads CASSGSGSPYEQYF. The DNA for the CDR3 is TGTGCCAGCAGTGGCAGCGGGAGCCCCTACGAGCAGTACTTC.

V usage is TRBV6-6 and J usage is TRBJ2-2; the match to TRBD1 covers 11 bases. The CDR3 consists of 16 residues. The trim removed 0 bases at V and 4 bases at J, leaving 1 base unmatched. Germline lookup yields CDR1 MNHNY and CDR2 SVGAGI (reference sequence). The CDR3 is CASSYSDRGLTGELFF. As DNA, the CDR3 is TGTGCCAGCAGTTACTCGGACAGGGGGCTCACCGGGGAGCTGTTTTTT.

The chain carries TRBV28 and TRBJ1-2; tentatively, D is TRBD1 (5 bases). V was clipped by 1 base and J by 1 base, with 13 bases between them. Per the germline V gene, CDR1 is MDHEN and CDR2 is SYDVKM. The CDR3 sequence is 16 residues long. This CDR3 is CASSLFGGPFNYGYTF. The CDR3 bases are TGTGCCAGCAGTTTATTTGGGGGTCCCTTTAACTATGGCTACACCTTC.

This clone was observed a handful of times. Other DNA sequences in the same sample also yield this CDR3. The chain is built from TRBV15 and TRBJ2-5, with 7 bases that match TRBD1. The length of the CDR3 is 13 residues. V shed 0 bases, J shed 5 bases, and the junction held 0 bases outside the gene matches. In germline, CDR1 is LNHNV, CDR2 YYDKDF (reference sequence). CDR3 in amino acids: CATSRDRGETQYF. The CDR3 coding sequence is TGTGCCACCAGCAGAGACAGGGGGGAGACCCAGTACTTC. The full variable domain, completed using reference TRBV15 and TRBJ2-5, is DAMVIQNPRYQVTQFGKPVTLSCSQTLNHNVMYWYQQKSSQAPKLLFHYYDKDFNNEADTPDNFQSRRPNTSFCFLDIRSPGLGDTAMYLCATSRDRGETQYFGPGTRLLVL.

The sample holds one count of this clone. The genes are TRBV27 and TRBJ1-3, with D unclear. V was shortened by 3 bases and J by 0 bases, with 9 bases between the two germline ends. CDR1 and CDR2 (germline): MNHEY, SMNVEV (reference sequence). This CDR3 comprises 15 residues. CDR3 bases: TGTGCCAGCAGTTTTAGAAGGACCTCTGGAAACACCATATATTTT. It yields the protein CASSFRRTSGNTIYF.

This rearrangement joins TRBV7-9 to TRBJ2-7, with 9 bases that match TRBD1. In germline, CDR1 is SEHNR, CDR2 FQNEAQ (reference sequence). The length of the CDR3 is 14 residues. V shed 1 base and J 2 bases; nucleotides not matched to a gene: 0. The chain's CDR3 is CASSLGTGAYEQYF. CDR3 sequence (DNA): TGTGCCAGCAGCTTAGGGACAGGGGCCTACGAGCAGTACTTC.

V is TRBV4-1 and J is TRBJ1-2, with TRBD1 matching 8 bases. The CDR3 loop spans 14 amino acids. The germline V gene has CDR1 MGHRA and CDR2 YSYEKL. Trimming removed 3 bases from V and 3 bases from J; junction bases left unmatched: 3. The DNA for the CDR3 is TGCGCCAGCAGCCACGAACAGGGGGACTATGGCTACACCTTC. It translates to CASSHEQGDYGYTF.

V and J are TRBV4-1 and TRBJ2-1; D gene ambiguous. CDR3 length: 13 residues. V gave up 0 bases and J gave up 1 base, with 1 base separating them. Germline CDR1 reads MGHRA; CDR2 reads YSYEKL. DNA for the CDR3: TGCGCCAGCAGCCAAGATTCCTACAATGAGCAGTTCTTC. This sequence encodes CASSQDSYNEQFF.

This clone is a singleton in its sample. The rearrangement joins TRBV6-5 to TRBJ2-7; D perhaps matches TRBD1 (5 bases). The length of the CDR3 is 14 residues. Per germline, CDR1 MNHEY and CDR2 SVGAGI. V dropped 2 bases and J dropped 6 bases, with 14 bases sitting between them. Here the CDR3 reads CASSYALQGAEQYF. The CDR3 DNA reads as TGTGCCAGCAGTTACGCCCTCCAGGGTGCCGAGCAGTACTTC.

This chain joins TRBV13 and TRBJ2-3; D remains unclear. Germline loops: CDR1 PRHDT, CDR2 FYEKMQ (reference sequence). The CDR3 loop spans 11 amino acids. The V end lost 2 bases, the J end lost 6 bases, and 3 bases lay between the germline ends. CDR3 in DNA: TGTGCCAGCAGCTTATTGGATACGCAGTATTTT. Residues: CASSLLDTQYF. Variable domain in full (rest from reference TRBV13 and TRBJ2-3): AAGVIQSPRHLIKEKRETATLKCYPIPRHDTVYWYQQGPGQDPQFLISFYEKMQSDKGSIPDRFSAQQFSDYHSELNMSSLELGDSALYFCASSLLDTQYFGPGTRLTVL.

The chain employs TRBV7-9 and TRBJ2-7; D perhaps matches TRBD1 (6 bases). The CDR3 is 14 residues long. The V end was cut by 5 bases, the J end by 6 bases, with 17 bases between. Germline V gene data show CDR1 as SEHNR and CDR2 as FQNEAQ (reference sequence). DNA of the CDR3: TGTGCCAGCAGCCCGCGGACAGATTCCGTCGAGCAGTACTTC. It is translated as CASSPRTDSVEQYF.

The J gene is TRBJ2-1, the V gene TRBV6-4, with 10 bases that match TRBD2. CDR1 MRHNA and CDR2 SNTAGT come from the germline V gene. The V gene end was trimmed by 4 bases and the J gene end by 4 bases; junction bases not matched to a gene: 1. The CDR3 extends over 14 amino acids. The DNA of the CDR3 is TGTGCCAGCAGTGGGACTAGCGGTTACAATGAGCAGTTCTTC. This encodes CASSGTSGYNEQFF.

The V and J genes are TRBV7-8 and TRBJ2-7; 10 nucleotides agree with TRBD2. V was clipped by 0 bases and J by 5 bases; unmatched bases: 4. The V gene's germline CDR1 is SGHVS and CDR2 FQNEAQ. This CDR3 is built from 15 residues. The CDR3 coding sequence is TGTGCCAGCAGCTTAGCGGGACTAGCGACTCACGAGCAGTACTTC. This sequence encodes CASSLAGLATHEQYF.